This section outlines one T cell receptor (beta chain) sequence together with its context. Its cognate antigen has yet to be identified. The data were obtained in a study of monozygotic twins with inflammatory bowel disease (dated 2019 in TCRdb). Describing the broader study: In total, some 30 monozygotic twin pairs made up the full study: 19 Danish pairs, all IBD-discordant, plus nine German pairs, of which four were IBD-concordant and five were IBD-discordant. Within discordant pairs, disease-associated traits were sought mainly by comparing IBD patients with their genetically identical healthy co-twins. Each individual had, on average, about 151 000 unique TCRalpha sequences and 181 000 unique TCRbeta sequences available for analysis. Here is what the overall study found, with its caveats: Compared with healthy twins, IBD patients had fewer clonotypes in common with other individuals, a difference most pronounced in patients showing signs of disease activity. Because patients received different immunosuppressive treatments, the repertoires may have picked up extra background noise and variability between individuals. Measured by the inverse Simpson index, TCRbeta repertoire diversity was lower in IBD patients than in their healthy co-twins. No single strong signal or clonotype linked to IBD turned up in the results, so the idea that one exists was not supported. The analysis was unable to tell apart different T cell subtypes. Concordant and discordant twins showed no difference in repertoire similarity, possibly because of limited statistical power.

The library was made by 5' RACE. The input for every TCR library was 3,500 to 4,000 ng of total RNA. For each sample, cDNA was synthesized in eight separate reactions using SMARTScribe reverse transcriptase. Unique molecular identifiers containing a 6-nucleotide sample barcode were introduced through template switching during cDNA synthesis. Two nested PCRs of roughly 16 and 10 cycles amplified the TCRalpha and TCRbeta cDNA, and bead purification followed each PCR. Before amplification, the cDNA was treated with uracil DNA-glycosylase and purified using the QIAquick PCR purification kit. The second PCR added Illumina TruSeq-compatible adapters along with sample-specific barcodes. Library quality and concentration were assessed using TapeStation and Qubit, and roughly 5.5 ng of each library was pooled. Sequencing of the pooled libraries was done on an Illumina HiSeq2500 single-index Rapid Run using custom sequencing primers and 2 x 100 bp reads. As for the authors' bioinformatics: MiGEC version 1.2.6 was used for UMI-based consensus assembly, which corrected PCR and sequencing errors. V(D)J alignment, clonotype assembly and CDR3 extraction were performed with MiXCR version 2.1.1. Normalisation of gene usage, clonotype sharing and MAIT/NKT TCR abundance was achieved by analysing the top 1000, 10 000 and 20 000 clonotypes per sample. After downsampling to 27 000 UMIs, diversity was calculated as the inverse Simpson index using the vegan R package. Statistical testing used paired Mann-Whitney U tests on the discordant twin pairs and applied Benjamini-Hochberg correction for multiple testing. Following reprocessing of the reads by TCRdb, the data hold one row per CDR3 protein sequence and no DNA is available. These V and J calls are TCRdb output, not the study's own analysis. The table kept for this sample lists some 170,000 distinct CDR3 sequences. Approximately 2.8% of the sample belongs to the ten largest clones.

From each donor, a roughly 2.7 ml peripheral blood sample was collected into PAXgene tubes and kept at -80 degrees C. Without T cell sorting, total RNA was isolated from whole blood using the PAXgene blood miRNA kit on an automated QIAcube. Peripheral blood from monozygotic twin pairs who were concordant or discordant for inflammatory bowel disease underwent deep TCRalpha and TCRbeta repertoire profiling using unique molecular barcoding. Smoking habits were recorded for all twin pairs, with individuals classified as current, former or never smokers. The germline V gene (reference sequence) sets CDR1 to LGHDT and CDR2 to YNNKEL. Counted from cysteine to phenylalanine, this CDR3 has 15 amino acids. Nucleotide data are not available.

The sequenced sample was blood. The rearranged segments are TRBV3-1 and TRBJ2-5. This TCR came from a human donor with ulcerative colitis or Crohn's disease, or a healthy co-twin of an affected twin (not recorded which). The CDR3 reads as follows: CASSQDPGPQETQYF.